The text below deals with one T cell receptor (beta chain). Its binding antigen is unknown. One base away there is no much larger clone; base qualities are not given. Using the deep immunoSEQ assay, multiplex PCR amplified TCR CDR3 regions from genomic DNA. Extracted genomic DNA from each cell subset was spread evenly across all wells of several immunoSEQ 96-well plates, with each plate serving as a replicate. For sorted subsets, 150 to 200 ng genomic DNA, equal to about 30,000 T cell genomes, was loaded into each replicate PCR. Purified libraries were measured with a Qubit 3.0 fluorometer, size-checked on a Bioanalyzer 2100, and measured again with the KAPA Library Quantification kit. Each immunoSEQ 96-well plate was sequenced on its own single-read 150-cycle Illumina NextSeq 550 flow cell. On the study's bioinformatics: Because the immunoSEQ output included only junctional sequences and no quality scores, the filtering could not be the same as the filtering used for full-length reads. Sequences were annotated with PyIR, a Python wrapper for IgBLAST v1.9, using IMGT germline references to assign V/J genes and CDR3. Reads were removed for weak V/J assignments (E-value above 1e-6), missing CDR3, stop codons, out-of-frame junctions, or ambiguous translated residues. V3J clonotypes were defined as sequences sharing the same inferred V gene, J gene, and CDR3 amino acid sequence. The percentage overlap between two repertoires was calculated by dividing the number of shared unique clonotypes by the size of the smaller repertoire. Richness of each repertoire was evaluated using RTK rarefaction, the Chao1 estimator, and Recon v2.1 estimates of unobserved clonotypes. OLGA was used to compute generation probabilities for all TCRbeta clonotypes that the gDNA method yielded from a handful of donors. The source is immuneACCESS, and TCRdb retained only in-frame sequences with V and J called. Part of the clones is not carried over; for the studies checked, unresolved V genes explain less than half of this, and the remainder is unexplained. D and trimming were read from the DNA, whereas the V and J calls and clone size are those reported in that table. This sample has 1,400,000 or so clones in its table, and around 98.5% of those were observed once. The ten top clones hold 0.36% of the sample.

The donors were healthy, HIV-negative adults who had no recently reported acute infections or vaccinations. Only Caucasian adults living in Nashville, Tennessee, USA were represented among the donors. CD4+ T cells were enriched by magnetic negative selection, after which naive cells were positively selected on CD45RA and the negative fraction was taken as the memory subset. After blood collection by leukapheresis, PBMCs were isolated using Ficoll-Histopaque density gradient centrifugation and then cryopreserved in the vapor phase of liquid nitrogen. Analytical flow cytometry was used to check the purity and quantity of every magnetically sorted T cell population. Genomic DNA was isolated from every sorted fraction and measured by UV absorbance on a Nanodrop 2000c. This entry comes from a study of shared clonotypes between healthy human individuals (dated by TCRdb to the early 2020s). About the full investigation: A few men and two women, aged 18 to 49 years, made up the cohort. For each donor, CD4 naive and CD4 memory were each run on three plates, CD8 naive on two plates, and CD8 memory on one plate. To estimate repertoire size and how much clonotypes are shared between individuals, the study performed deep sequencing of blood TCR repertoires from about five healthy adults. To increase sequencing depth and limit assay-specific biases, TCR repertoire library preparation and sequencing were carried out by different laboratories using diverse techniques. Leukapheresis yielded between about 0.9 and 9.5 billion PBMCs per donor.

The paper as a whole reports these results and caveats: Compared with non-shared clonotypes, clonotypes shared by all four sorted-subset donors had higher generation probabilities. Only blood was sampled, and tissue TCR repertoires likely differ from those in blood. Based on pairwise subsampling, the degree of clonotype sharing among donors was expected to be affected by sequencing depth. Because the study included only a small number of donors, the genetic and exposure-history diversity represented was limited. Even with the large sequencing depth, rarefaction of the sorted-subset datasets indicated that sequencing was incomplete. Naive subsets generally had larger estimated clonotype richness than memory subsets did. Sharing across four donors was observed for about 5% of naive CD4, less than 4% of naive CD8, roughly 2.4% of memory CD4, and approximately 0.41% of memory CD8 clonotypes.

This TCR came from a young man in good health. Sequences were obtained from naive CD4+ T cells sorted from blood. The cell subset or site label of this sample denotes: CD45RA+ positively selected.

In nucleotide form, the sequence is TGTGCCAGCACGGCCCTAATTCCCACAGATACGCAGTATTTT. Its protein reads: CASTALIPTDTQYF. The chain was built from TRBV2 and TRBJ2-3; no D segment can be confidently identified. The CDR1 and CDR2 encoded by the germline V gene are SNHLY and FYNNEI. The CDR3 sequence holds 14 residues, the cysteine and phenylalanine included. Just CDR3 DNA is preserved here, 42 bases in frame from base 1. The junction shows trimming of 7 bases on V and 2 bases on J, plus 13 bases between the germline ends.